Each of the 10 T cell receptor beta chains below was sequenced from the same sample in a study of cytomegalovirus exposure and HLA in healthy donors. Libraries were prepared by immunoSEQ multiplex PCR; TCRdb keeps only in-frame clonotypes and omits some of them. The sample includes roughly 130,000 clones, 85% to 90% of them seen just once. Specimen: PBMCs. These receptors were taken from a man younger than 45 in good health and CMV-seronegative.

CDR3 bases: TGTGCCAGCAGGGGTGACAGTCCGTATTACTTC. It encodes CASRGDSPYYF. The V gene is TRBV2, the J gene TRBJ2-5; perhaps TRBD1 as D (5 bases). Per the germline V gene, CDR1 is SNHLY and CDR2 is FYNNEI. The CDR3 has 11 amino acids. The V end was cut by 6 bases, the J end by 14 bases, with 16 bases between.

This clone was found a few times. This chain joins TRBV7-9 and TRBJ2-1; the match to TRBD2 covers 12 bases. With V trimmed by 1 base and J by 1 base, 5 bases remained unmatched. This CDR3 comprises 18 residues. Per germline, CDR1 SEHNR and CDR2 FQNEAQ (reference sequence). The CDR3 coding sequence is TGTGCCAGCAGCTTAGTTAGGCTAGCGGGAGGGTCCTACAATGAGCAGTTCTTC. Protein: CASSLVRLAGGSYNEQFF.

The chain has TRBV10-3 and TRBJ2-1; 7 bases map to TRBD2. Trimming took 6 bases from V and 5 from J; bases not matched to a gene: 7. Germline loops: CDR1 ENHRY, CDR2 SYGVKD. The CDR3 totals 14 residues. The CDR3: CAISGLVKDNEQFF. The CDR3 DNA is TGTGCCATCAGCGGACTAGTTAAGGACAATGAGCAGTTCTTC.

The CDR3, as DNA: TGTGCCTGGACGATCGGGCGGGCCGCTAGCACAGATACGCAGTATTTT. It encodes CAWTIGRAASTDTQYF. V is TRBV30 and J is TRBJ2-3, with D possibly matching TRBD2 (5 bases). This CDR3 region has 16 residues. Trimming removed 4 bases from V and 0 bases from J, with 17 bases in between. Germline values: CDR1 GTSNPN, CDR2 SVGIG (reference sequence).

The V gene is TRBV30, the J gene TRBJ2-4, with unresolved D. There are 14 residues in the CDR3. Germline CDR1 and CDR2: GTSNPN and SVGIG (reference sequence). Trimming left V 0 bases short and J 6 bases short, with 12 bases between. The CDR3 is CAWSVSGSGNIQYF. In DNA form, the CDR3 reads TGTGCCTGGAGTGTATCTGGCTCAGGAAACATTCAGTACTTC.

J is TRBJ2-2 and V is TRBV2; 7 bases are shared with TRBD1. CDR3 length: 15 residues. Per germline, CDR1 SNHLY and CDR2 FYNNEI. Trimming took 6 bases from V and 4 from J; bases not matched to a gene: 8. Here the CDR3 reads CASRTYTGATGELFF. CDR3 coding DNA: TGTGCCAGCAGGACTTATACAGGGGCCACCGGGGAGCTGTTTTTT.

This clone has a handful of counts. The chain couples TRBV2 to TRBJ2-1; D perhaps matches TRBD2 (5 bases). Trimming cost V 0 bases and J 9 bases, with 9 bases left between them. The CDR3 spans 13 residues. The germline V gene encodes CDR1 SNHLY and CDR2 FYNNEI. CDR3 in amino acids: CASSEADEGEQFF. The CDR3 DNA reads TGTGCCAGCAGTGAAGCGGATGAGGGTGAGCAGTTCTTC.

This clone was recorded only once. This chain links TRBV9 with TRBJ2-7; 7 bases line up with TRBD2. This CDR3 spans 15 amino acids. With V trimmed by 0 bases and J by 3 bases, 6 bases remained unmatched. Per germline, CDR1 SGDLS and CDR2 YYNGEE. CDR3 sequence (DNA): TGTGCCAGCAGCGTAGCTGGCGGGAGTATCTACGAGCAGTACTTC. This sequence encodes CASSVAGGSIYEQYF. The full variable domain, with the rest looked up from reference TRBV9 and TRBJ2-7, is DSGVTQTPKHLITATGQRVTLRCSPRSGDLSVYWYQQSLDQGLQFLIQYYNGEERAKGNILERFSAQQFPDLHSELNLSSLELGDSALYFCASSVAGGSIYEQYFGPGTRLTVT.

CDR3: CASSSGEWGLEKLFF. The DNA of the CDR3 is TGCGCCAGCAGCTCCGGGGAGTGGGGTCTTGAAAAACTGTTTTTT. The chain recombines TRBV5-1 with TRBJ1-4, with no clear D. Germline V gene sequence: CDR1 SGHRS, CDR2 YFSETQ. The CDR3 extends over 15 amino acids. The V and J ends lost 3 bases and 7 bases respectively, with 16 bases between them.

This chain uses TRBV5-1 with TRBJ2-2; TRBD1 agrees at 7 bases. Losses at the gene ends were 4 bases for V and 5 bases for J; bases not matched to a gene: 5. Germline lookup yields CDR1 SGHRS and CDR2 YFSETQ. The CDR3 is 14 amino acids. CDR3 sequence reads: CASSRQGRTGELFF. CDR3 bases: TGCGCCAGCAGCCGACAGGGCCGAACCGGGGAGCTGTTTTTT.